This TCR beta chain stems from a study of T cells after yellow fever vaccination. The CDR3 consists of 11 residues. Per the germline V gene, CDR1 is DFQATT and CDR2 is SNEGSKA (reference sequence). V lost 5 bases and J 3 bases, leaving 7 bases between the germline ends. TCRdb processed the 5' RACE reads anew with MiXCR; each CDR3 protein has one entry. Among approximately 510,000 distinct CDR3 sequences listed, 20% to 25% were seen once. This TCR was recovered from a man aged 18 to 29 who received the YFV17D yellow fever vaccine. The chain couples TRBV20-1 to TRBJ1-2, with D unresolved. Sequenced material: PBMCs, taken roughly 23 days after the first yellow fever vaccination. The CDR3 here is CSAPRDYGYTF. CDR3 bases: TGCAGTGCTCCCCGGGACTATGGCTACACCTTC.